The rows below give T cell receptor beta chains drawn from one sample of a study of T cells in Graves' hyperthyroidism and ophthalmopathy. In TCRdb, the multiplex PCR reads were re-called with MiXCR into one record per CDR3 protein. Of some 600,000 distinct CDR3 sequences listed, 46% were seen once; the top ten hold roughly 8.2%. The sample consisted of peripheral blood or thyroid tissue (not recorded which). These receptors all come from a woman aged 18-29 years with Graves' hyperthyroidism. The CDR3 runs from the conserved cysteine through the conserved F or W. The D gene is left open where the match is weak. Clone size is given for some rows only: seen once, a few or many times, or a class if the clone is expanded.

j_gene,v_gene,abundance,d_gene,CDR3nt,CDR3aa
TRBJ2-7,TRBV20-1,once,TRBD2,TGCAGTGCGAGAAGCGGGAGGGCCAACGAGCAGTACTTC,CSARSGRANEQYF
TRBJ2-7,TRBV2,.,.,TGTGCCAGCAGCCACCGGGAGACGGGGGAGCAGTACTTC,CASSHRETGEQYF
TRBJ2-3,TRBV25-1,.,.,TGTGCCGGCACTGAAGGGTCCATATTCGCCGGGGGCACAGATACGCAGTATTTT,CAGTEGSIFAGGTDTQYF
TRBJ1-2,TRBV4-2,.,.,TGTGCCAGCAGCCAAGAAGGCCCCGCGACTAACTATGGCTACACCTTC,CASSQEGPATNYGYTF
TRBJ1-1,TRBV29-1,.,.,TGCAGCGGGCCGGGAGCTTTCTTT,CSGPGAFF
TRBJ1-2,TRBV12-3/TRBV12-4,.,TRBD1,TGTGCCAGCTCACCTATTGGACAGGGGGCTGGCTACACCTTC,CASSPIGQGAGYTF
TRBJ1-2,TRBV24-1,many,TRBD1,TGTGCCACCAGTGCCCCCCAGGACAGGAACTATGGCTACACCTTC,CATSAPQDRNYGYTF
TRBJ2-7,TRBV15,few,.,TGTGCCACCAGTAAAAAGGGGGAACTCTACGAGCAGTACTTC,CATSKKGELYEQYF
TRBJ2-6,TRBV2,.,.,TGTGCCAGCAACGACGGTGTCGCTTCTGGGGCCAACGTCCTGACTTTC,CASNDGVASGANVLTF
TRBJ1-6,TRBV7-2,many,TRBD1,TGTGCCAGCAGTAGCGACAGGGACAATTCACCCCTCCACTTT,CASSSDRDNSPLHF
TRBJ1-2,TRBV29-1,many,.,TGCAGCGTTGGGGGCGAATACAGATCGACCTATGGCTACACCTTC,CSVGGEYRSTYGYTF
TRBJ1-1,TRBV10-3,few,TRBD1,TGTGCCATCAGTGAGTCAAACTCCCCGACAGGGAGGACTGAAGCTTTCTTT,CAISESNSPTGRTEAFF
TRBJ1-1,TRBV19,few,.,TGTGCCAGTAGCTGGGGGCCCCGAATGAACACTGAAGCTTTCTTT,CASSWGPRMNTEAFF
TRBJ1-6,TRBV2,.,.,TGTGCCAGCAGTGGACAGACAGGCTCACCCCTCCACTTT,CASSGQTGSPLHF
TRBJ1-2,TRBV29-1,many,.,TGCAGCGTTGTTGACAGGCTCACCTATGGCTACACCTTC,CSVVDRLTYGYTF
TRBJ1-2,TRBV9,.,.,TGTGCCAGCAGCCAAGGGATCCACAGTTATGGCTACACCTTC,CASSQGIHSYGYTF
TRBJ1-2,TRBV20-1,.,.,TGCAGTGCCCGCACGGCGGGTCTTGAGGGCTACACCTTC,CSARTAGLEGYTF
TRBJ1-1,TRBV2,.,.,TGTGCCAGCAGTGAAGCGTACGGTCTAGCGGGAACTGAAGCTTTCTTT,CASSEAYGLAGTEAFF
TRBJ2-2,TRBV24-1,many,TRBD2,TGTGCCACCAGTGACCTAGCGGGAGGTGGCACCGGGGAGCTGTTTTTT,CATSDLAGGGTGELFF
TRBJ2-2,TRBV2,.,.,TGTGCCAGCAGTCGACTAACTCGGACGGGGGAGCTGTTTTTT,CASSRLTRTGELFF
TRBJ2-2,TRBV7-8,once,.,TGTGCCAGCAGCTTAGAGGAGAGAAACACCGGGGAGCTGTTTTTT,CASSLEERNTGELFF
TRBJ2-7,TRBV20-1,.,.,TGCAGTGCTAGAGGGTCAGGGACTCGCTCCTACGAGCAGTACTTC,CSARGSGTRSYEQYF
TRBJ2-7,TRBV7-9,.,.,TGTGCCAGTTCCTACGGGACAAGAGTTTACGAGCAGTACTTC,CASSYGTRVYEQYF
TRBJ2-7,TRBV7-9,few,.,TGTGCCAGCAGCTTGCAACAGCTTAACTCCTACGAGCAGTACTTC,CASSLQQLNSYEQYF
TRBJ2-7,TRBV24-1,.,TRBD2,TGTGCCACCAGTGATCGCGGGAGGGGAGACGAGCAGTACTTC,CATSDRGRGDEQYF
TRBJ2-7,TRBV5-1,once,TRBD1,TGCGCCAGCAGCCCCGGGACAGGGAATCGGTACGAGCAGTACTTC,CASSPGTGNRYEQYF
TRBJ2-7,TRBV12-3/TRBV12-4,.,TRBD2,TGTGCCAGCAACCCGGGACTAGAAGCCCGCTGGGACTTC,CASNPGLEARWDF
TRBJ2-7,TRBV7-3,.,.,TGTGCCAGCAGCCAAGCTCAGTACAATGAGCAGTACTTC,CASSQAQYNEQYF
TRBJ2-5,TRBV24-1,few,TRBD2,TGTGCCACCAGTGATGCCGGGACTAGCATGGGGGAGCAGACCCAGTACTTC,CATSDAGTSMGEQTQYF
TRBJ2-2,TRBV5-6,.,TRBD2,TGTGCCAGCAGCTTGTTGTGGAGCGGGAGGACCGGGGAGCTGTTTTTT,CASSLLWSGRTGELFF
TRBJ1-1,TRBV4-1,.,.,TGCGCCAGCAGCCAAGCAGGCAGAAAACTCTTTGAAGCTTTCTTT,CASSQAGRKLFEAFF
TRBJ2-5,TRBV20-1,few,TRBD2,TGCAGTGCTACAAAAGTAGCGGGACCTAAAGAGACCCAGTACTTC,CSATKVAGPKETQYF
TRBJ1-5,TRBV2,.,.,TGTGCCAGCAGTTACCAAACAAGGGACCAGAATCAGCCCCAGCATTTT,CASSYQTRDQNQPQHF
TRBJ1-4,TRBV7-8,.,.,TGTGCCAGCAGCCAAGACCCGATCGGGGGGAAAGAAAAACTGTTTTTT,CASSQDPIGGKEKLFF
TRBJ2-7,TRBV7-9,.,.,TGTGCCAGCAGCTTTTCGGTGAGTGCCTACGAGCAGTACTTC,CASSFSVSAYEQYF
TRBJ1-3,TRBV7-6,few,TRBD1,TGTGCCAGCAGCAGAAGAAAGGGCCGGGACAGTCCTGGAAACACCATATATTTT,CASSRRKGRDSPGNTIYF
TRBJ2-5,TRBV20-1,few,.,TGCAGTGCTCACAGGGTTGAGACCCAGTACTTC,CSAHRVETQYF
TRBJ1-2,TRBV19,few,.,TGTGCCAGTAGTACCATAACAGGGCGCGGTGGCTACACCTTC,CASSTITGRGGYTF
TRBJ2-5,TRBV14,.,.,TGTGCCAGCAGCCAAGATCTGGTAACCCAGTACTTC,CASSQDLVTQYF
TRBJ1-6,TRBV9,.,.,TGTGCCAGCAGCGACGGATTTAATTCACCCCTCCACTTT,CASSDGFNSPLHF
TRBJ2-7,TRBV7-6,.,.,TGTGCCAACAGCCCCGAGGACGAGCAGTACTTC,CANSPEDEQYF
TRBJ2-7,TRBV6-1,.,TRBD2,TGTGCCAGCCGCCCTAGCGGATCCTACGAGCAGTACTTC,CASRPSGSYEQYF
TRBJ1-5,TRBV20-1,few,.,TGCAGTGCCATACCCGGGACTACCTACAATCAGCCCCAGCATTTT,CSAIPGTTYNQPQHF
TRBJ1-6,TRBV7-6,.,TRBD1,TGTGCCAGCAGCCCCTATTTGGGACAGGTTAATTCACCCCTCCACTTT,CASSPYLGQVNSPLHF
TRBJ1-5,TRBV7-8,.,.,TGTGCCAGCAGCTTTATTCTCGAACAGCCCCAGCATTTT,CASSFILEQPQHF
TRBJ2-7,TRBV7-3,many,.,TGTGCCAGCAGCTTACACGGTGCCTACGAGCAGTACTTC,CASSLHGAYEQYF
TRBJ1-6,TRBV29-1,many,.,TGCAGCGTTGGATACTCCTATAATTCACCCCTCCACTTT,CSVGYSYNSPLHF